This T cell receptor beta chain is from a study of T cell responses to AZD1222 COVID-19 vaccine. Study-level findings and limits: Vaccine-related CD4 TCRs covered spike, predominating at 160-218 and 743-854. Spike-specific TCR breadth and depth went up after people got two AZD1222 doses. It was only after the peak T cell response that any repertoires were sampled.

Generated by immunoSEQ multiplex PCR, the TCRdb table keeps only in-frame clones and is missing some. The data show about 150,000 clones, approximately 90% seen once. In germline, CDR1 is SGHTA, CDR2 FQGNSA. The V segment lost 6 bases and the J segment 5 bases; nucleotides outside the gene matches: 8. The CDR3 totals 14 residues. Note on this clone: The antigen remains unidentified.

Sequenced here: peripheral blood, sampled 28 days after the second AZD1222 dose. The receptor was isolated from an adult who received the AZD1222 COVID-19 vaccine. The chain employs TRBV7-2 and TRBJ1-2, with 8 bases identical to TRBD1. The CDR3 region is CASRRTGYGYGYTF. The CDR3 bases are TGTGCCAGCAGACGGACAGGGTACGGGTATGGCTACACCTTC.